This TCR beta chain stems from a study of radiation and T cells in renal cell carcinoma. Study-wide results and caveats: From baseline, blood top tumor clonotypes peaked at 2 weeks post-radiation.

In the case of this clone: Its antigen is currently unknown.

Assay: immunoSEQ multiplex PCR; the TCRdb copy retains only in-frame clones and omits some. The sample comprises fewer than 150,000 clones, 88% of which are singletons, and approximately 6% rests with the top ten. This CDR3 is built from 16 residues. Germline V gene sequence: CDR1 SQVTM, CDR2 ANQGSEA. With V trimmed by 5 bases and J by 8 bases, 19 bases remained unmatched. Stated time point: blood 2 weeks post-SBRT. Specified treatment: 15 Gy SBRT to primary tumor, nephrectomy 4 weeks later. This chain uses TRBV29-1 with TRBJ1-2; 8 nucleotides align to TRBD1. The sequenced sample was blood, obtained from a patient whose treatment included radiotherapy and nephrectomy. This sequence originates from a woman in her sixties or seventies with renal cell carcinoma. This CDR3 reads CSVPRETGAVDGGYTF. The CDR3, as DNA: TGCAGCGTTCCCCGGGAGACAGGGGCCGTTGATGGGGGCTACACCTTC.